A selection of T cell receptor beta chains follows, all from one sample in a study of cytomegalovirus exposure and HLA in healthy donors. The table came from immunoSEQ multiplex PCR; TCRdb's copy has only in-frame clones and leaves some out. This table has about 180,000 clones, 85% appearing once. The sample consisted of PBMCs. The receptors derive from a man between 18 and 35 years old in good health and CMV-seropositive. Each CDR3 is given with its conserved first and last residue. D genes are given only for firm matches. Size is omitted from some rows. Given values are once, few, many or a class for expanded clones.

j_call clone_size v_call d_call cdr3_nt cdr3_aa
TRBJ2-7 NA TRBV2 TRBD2 TGTGCCAGCAAATCGAGTTCTAGCGGGAGTTCCGAGCAGTACTTC CASKSSSSGSSEQYF
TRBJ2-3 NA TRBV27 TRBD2 TGTGCCAGCAGTCGACTAGCGGGAGGGAGGACAGATACGCAGTATTTT CASSRLAGGRTDTQYF
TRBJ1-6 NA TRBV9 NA TGTGCCAGCAGCGCGAACCAGGGAAATTCACCCCTCCACTTT CASSANQGNSPLHF
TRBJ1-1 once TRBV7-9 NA TGTGCCAGCAGCCGTCGCCTGGGGCAGAACACTGAAGCTTTCTTT CASSRRLGQNTEAFF
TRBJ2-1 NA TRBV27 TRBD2 TGTGCCAGCATCGCGGGACTAGCGGGAGGGGGTGAGCAGTTCTTC CASIAGLAGGGEQFF
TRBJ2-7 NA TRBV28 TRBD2 TGTGCCAGCAGTGGGGGTAGCGGGAGTAGGGGGAGGTACGAGCAGTACTTC CASSGGSGSRGRYEQYF
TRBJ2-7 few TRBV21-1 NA TGTGCCAGCAGCAAAGATTGTCCGGGCAGGGACAGTTCCTACGAGCAGTACTTC CASSKDCPGRDSSYEQYF
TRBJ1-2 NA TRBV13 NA TGTGCCAGCAGCTTAGGGGGCCGTAGGCTCGGCTACACCTTC CASSLGGRRLGYTF
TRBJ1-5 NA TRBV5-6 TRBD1 TGTGCCAGCAGCTTGTTGGGACAGGGGGGTCAGCCCCAGCATTTT CASSLLGQGGQPQHF
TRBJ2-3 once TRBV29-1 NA TGCAGCGTTGTGGCGGTAACGATCACAGATACGCAGTATTTT CSVVAVTITDTQYF
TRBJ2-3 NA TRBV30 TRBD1 TGTGCCTGGAGAGGGGGCTACGATACGCAGTATTTT CAWRGGYDTQYF
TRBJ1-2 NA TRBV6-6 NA TGTGCCAGCAGCCTACCTAACTATGGCTACACCTTC CASSLPNYGYTF
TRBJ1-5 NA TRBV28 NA TGTGCCAGCAGTTTCGATCCAAGCAGGGAAGGGGGCAATCAGCCCCAGCATTTT CASSFDPSREGGNQPQHF
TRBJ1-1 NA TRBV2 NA TGTGCCAGCAGTGAAGCGCAGGGAATGAACACTGAAGCTTTCTTT CASSEAQGMNTEAFF
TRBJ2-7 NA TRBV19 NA TGTGCCAGTAGCCCGGACAGTACCTACGAGCAGTACTTC CASSPDSTYEQYF
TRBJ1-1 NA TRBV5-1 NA TGCGCCAGCAGCTTGGCCGGTGGGAACACTGAAGCTTTCTTT CASSLAGGNTEAFF
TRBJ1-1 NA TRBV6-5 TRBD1 TGTGCCAGCAGTCAGGGGGGAACTGAAGCTTTCTTT CASSQGGTEAFF
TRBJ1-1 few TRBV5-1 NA TGCGCCAGCCGGGACATGAACACTGAAGCTTTCTTT CASRDMNTEAFF
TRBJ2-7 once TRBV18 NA TGTGCCAGCTCACCCAGGAGGTACTACGAGCAGTACTTC CASSPRRYYEQYF
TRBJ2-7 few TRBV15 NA TGTGCCACCAGCAGTCCTCCAGGCGAGCAGTACTTC CATSSPPGEQYF
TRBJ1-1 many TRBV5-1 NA TGCGCCAGCAGCTTGGTCGAAGGAGAGGGGGCTGAAGCTTTCTTT CASSLVEGEGAEAFF
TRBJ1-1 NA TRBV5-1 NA TGCGCCAGCAGCGCGGAGAGTTGGACTGAAGCTTTCTTT CASSAESWTEAFF
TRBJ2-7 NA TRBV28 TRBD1 TGTGCCAGCAGTTTGAGGACAGGGGACGAGCAGTACTTC CASSLRTGDEQYF
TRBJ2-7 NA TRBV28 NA TGTGCCAGCAGTTTATCCGGGCGGGGTGTCTACGAGCAGTACTTC CASSLSGRGVYEQYF
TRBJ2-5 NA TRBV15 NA TGTGCCACCAGCAGAGTGGGAGTTGGAGAAGAGACCCAGTACTTC CATSRVGVGEETQYF
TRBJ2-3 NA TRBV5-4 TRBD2 TGTGCCAGCAGCCAAGCGGGAGTGGTGACAGATACGCAGTATTTT CASSQAGVVTDTQYF
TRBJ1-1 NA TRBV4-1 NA TGCGCCAGCAGCCAAGATCCCCAGGGGAGCACTGAAGCTTTCTTT CASSQDPQGSTEAFF
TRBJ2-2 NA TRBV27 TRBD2 TGTGCCAGCACATCAGTAGCGGGAAACACCGGGGAGCTGTTTTTT CASTSVAGNTGELFF
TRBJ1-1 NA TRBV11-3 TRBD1 TGTGCCAGCAGCCTAAGACAGGGGCCAAACACTGAAGCTTTCTTT CASSLRQGPNTEAFF
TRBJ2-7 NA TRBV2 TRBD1 TGTGCCAGCAGTCCTGGGACAGGGGGCATCGAGCAGTACTTC CASSPGTGGIEQYF
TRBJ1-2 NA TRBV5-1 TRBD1 TGCGCCAGCAGCTTAGGACAGGGCGGGTATGGCTACACCTTC CASSLGQGGYGYTF
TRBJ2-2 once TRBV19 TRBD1 TGTGCCAGTAGTTACTCGACAGGGGGCCCCGGGGAGCTGTTTTTT CASSYSTGGPGELFF
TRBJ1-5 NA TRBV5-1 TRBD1 TGCGCCAGCAGCCTGACAGGGGGGAATCAGCCCCAGCATTTT CASSLTGGNQPQHF
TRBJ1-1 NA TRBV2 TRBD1 TGTGCCAGCAGTGGGACAGGGGCTGAAGCTTTCTTT CASSGTGAEAFF
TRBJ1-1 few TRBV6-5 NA TGTGCCAGCAGTTACCGGGGGGGGACCACTGAAGCTTTCTTT CASSYRGGTTEAFF
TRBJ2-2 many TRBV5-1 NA TGCGCCAGCAGCTTGGCCGTTGACAGAGTCACCGGGGAGCTGTTTTTT CASSLAVDRVTGELFF
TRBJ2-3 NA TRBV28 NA TGTGCCAGCAGTTTCTCGCAGGGCACAGATACGCAGTATTTT CASSFSQGTDTQYF
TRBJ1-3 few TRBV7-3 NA TGTGCCAGCAGCCCCCGGGGAGGGTCTGGAAACACCATATATTTT CASSPRGGSGNTIYF
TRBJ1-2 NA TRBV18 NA TGTGCCAGCTCACACGACAGGAGGAATGGCTACACCTTC CASSHDRRNGYTF
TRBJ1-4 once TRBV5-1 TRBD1 TGCGCCAGCAGCTTAGTGGCAGGGGGCGAATCTAATGAAAAACTGTTTTTT CASSLVAGGESNEKLFF
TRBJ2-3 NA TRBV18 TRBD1 TGTGCCAGCTCACCCGGTCCGGGACAGGGTACAGATACGCAGTATTTT CASSPGPGQGTDTQYF
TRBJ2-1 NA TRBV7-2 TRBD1 TGTGCCAGCACCGGACAGGGGTCCTACAATGAGCAGTTCTTC CASTGQGSYNEQFF
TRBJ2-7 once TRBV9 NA TGTGCCAGCAGCGTAGAGGGGGGGAAGGTCAACGAGCAGTACTTC CASSVEGGKVNEQYF
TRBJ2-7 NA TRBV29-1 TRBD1 TGCAGCGTTGAAGATCGAGGGGGCGGGTACGAGCAGTACTTC CSVEDRGGGYEQYF
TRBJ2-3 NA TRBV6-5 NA TGTGCCAGCAGTCAGAGCGGACGCACAGATACGCAGTATTTT CASSQSGRTDTQYF
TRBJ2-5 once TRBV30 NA TGTGCCTGGAGTGTACGGAGAAGCGAAGAGACCCAGTACTTC CAWSVRRSEETQYF
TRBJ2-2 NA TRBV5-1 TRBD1 TGCGCCAGCCTCTCCGGGACAGGGAACACCGGGGAGCTGTTTTTT CASLSGTGNTGELFF
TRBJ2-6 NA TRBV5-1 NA TGCGCCAGCAGCTTGGACAGGGAGTCGGCTGGGGCCAACGTCCTGACTTTC CASSLDRESAGANVLTF
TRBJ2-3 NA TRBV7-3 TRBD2 TGTGCCAGCAGCTTAGCGGGGGCAGATACGCAGTATTTT CASSLAGADTQYF
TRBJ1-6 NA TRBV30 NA TGTGCCTGGAGTGCAGGGATTGGGAATTCACCCCTCCACTTT CAWSAGIGNSPLHF
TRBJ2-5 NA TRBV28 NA TGTGCCAGCAGCCCGACGAGGGGGAGCCAAGAGACCCAGTACTTC CASSPTRGSQETQYF
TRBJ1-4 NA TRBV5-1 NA TGCGCCAGCCGGGACACGGGTGCAACTAATGAAAAACTGTTTTTT CASRDTGATNEKLFF
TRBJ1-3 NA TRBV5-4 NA TGTGCCAGCAGCTCCCCTACCACTGGAAACACCATATATTTT CASSSPTTGNTIYF
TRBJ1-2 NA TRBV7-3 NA TGTGCCAGCAGCTTAGGGGGCGCCTACGGCTACACCTTC CASSLGGAYGYTF
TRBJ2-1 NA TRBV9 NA TGTGCCAGCAGCGGCCCTCTCGGGGTGGGTAATGAGCAGTTCTTC CASSGPLGVGNEQFF
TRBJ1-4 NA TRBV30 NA TGTGCCTGGAGCGGATACAGGGTATCATATGGGACTAATGAAAAACTGTTTTTT CAWSGYRVSYGTNEKLFF
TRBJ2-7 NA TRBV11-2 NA TGTGCCAGCAGGCAACAGGGATCCTACGAGCAGTACTTC CASRQQGSYEQYF
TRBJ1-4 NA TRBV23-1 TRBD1 TGCGCCAGCAGTACCGCCGGGACAGTCAATGAAAAACTGTTTTTT CASSTAGTVNEKLFF
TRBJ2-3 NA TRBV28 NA TGTGCCAGCAGTTTCCAGCGGGGCACAGATACGCAGTATTTT CASSFQRGTDTQYF